This T cell receptor beta chain was retrieved from a study of identical twins. In this sample, this clonotype turned up a few times. Every one of the donors was a healthy Caucasian. TCRdb redid the calling of the 5' RACE reads with MiXCR, one entry per CDR3 protein. The data hold 200,000 to 250,000 distinct CDR3 sequences, with approximately 5.9% observed a single time. CDR3 length: 16 amino acids. In germline, CDR1 is SGDLS, CDR2 YYNGEE. Deletions cut 3 bases from V and 9 bases from J, with 22 bases between. These records were also assigned to another study, of T cells expressing NK-cell markers.

The receptor was isolated from a woman aged 18-35 years in good health. Sequencing was carried out using CD8+ T cells sorted from blood. This chain uses TRBV9 with TRBJ2-1, with D possibly TRBD2 on 6 matching bases. The CDR3 spells CASSGPGGSGGVEQFF. CDR3 sequence (DNA): TGTGCCAGCAGCGGACCTGGGGGGTCCGGGGGTGTTGAGCAGTTCTTC.